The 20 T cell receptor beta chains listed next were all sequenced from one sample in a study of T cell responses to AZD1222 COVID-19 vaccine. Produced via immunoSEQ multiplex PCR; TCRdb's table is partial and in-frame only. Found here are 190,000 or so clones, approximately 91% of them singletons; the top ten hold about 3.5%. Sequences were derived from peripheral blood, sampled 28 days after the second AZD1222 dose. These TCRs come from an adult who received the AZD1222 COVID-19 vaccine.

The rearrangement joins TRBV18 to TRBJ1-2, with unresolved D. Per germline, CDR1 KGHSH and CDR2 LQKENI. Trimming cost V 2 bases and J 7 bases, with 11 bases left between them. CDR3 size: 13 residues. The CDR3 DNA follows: TGTGCCAGCTCACCAGGATCAGGACTTGGCTACACCTTC. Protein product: CASSPGSGLGYTF. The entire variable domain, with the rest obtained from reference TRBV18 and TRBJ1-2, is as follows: NAGVMQNPRHLVRRRGQEARLRCSPMKGHSHVYWYRQLPEEGLKFMVYLQKENIIDESGMPKERFSAEFPKEGPSILRIQQVVRGDSAAYFCASSPGSGLGYTFGSGTRLTVV.

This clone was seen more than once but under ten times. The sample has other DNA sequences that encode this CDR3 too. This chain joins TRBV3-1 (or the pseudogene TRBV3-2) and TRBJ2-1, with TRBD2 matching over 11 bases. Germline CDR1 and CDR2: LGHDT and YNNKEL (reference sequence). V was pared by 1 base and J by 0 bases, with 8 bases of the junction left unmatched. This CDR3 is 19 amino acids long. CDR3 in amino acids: CASSQAGTSGLSSYNEQFF. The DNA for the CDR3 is TGTGCCAGCAGCCAAGCGGGGACTAGCGGCCTGAGCTCCTACAATGAGCAGTTCTTC.

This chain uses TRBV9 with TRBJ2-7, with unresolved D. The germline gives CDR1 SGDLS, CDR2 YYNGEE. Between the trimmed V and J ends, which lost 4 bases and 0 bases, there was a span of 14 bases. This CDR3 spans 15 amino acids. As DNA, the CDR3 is TGTGCCAGCAGCCCCCATCCGGCCGGCTCCTACGAGCAGTACTTC. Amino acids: CASSPHPAGSYEQYF.

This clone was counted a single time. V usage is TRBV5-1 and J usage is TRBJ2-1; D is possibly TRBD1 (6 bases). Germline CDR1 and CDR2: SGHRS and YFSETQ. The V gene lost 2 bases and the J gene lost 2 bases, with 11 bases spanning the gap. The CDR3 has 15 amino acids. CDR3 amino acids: CASSLGGVAYNEQFF. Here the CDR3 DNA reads TGCGCCAGCAGCTTAGGGGGAGTAGCCTACAATGAGCAGTTCTTC.

The CDR3 coding sequence is TGTGCCTCCCGGCAGGGCCTCCAAGAGACCCAGTACTTC. Its translation: CASRQGLQETQYF. The chain joins TRBV28 to TRBJ2-5, with a weak D call TRBD1 (5 bases). This CDR3 has 13 residues. V was pared by 11 bases and J by 1 base, with 14 bases between. Looked up from germline, CDR1 is MDHEN and CDR2 is SYDVKM.

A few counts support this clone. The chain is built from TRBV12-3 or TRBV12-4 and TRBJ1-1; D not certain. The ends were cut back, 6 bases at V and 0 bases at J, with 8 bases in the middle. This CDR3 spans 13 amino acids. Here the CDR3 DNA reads TGTGCCAGCAGACCCAGATTGAACACTGAAGCTTTCTTT. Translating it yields CASRPRLNTEAFF.

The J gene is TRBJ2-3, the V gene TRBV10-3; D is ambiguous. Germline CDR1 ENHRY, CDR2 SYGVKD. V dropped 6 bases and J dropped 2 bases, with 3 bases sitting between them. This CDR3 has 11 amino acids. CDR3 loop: CAIRATDTQYF. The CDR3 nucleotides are TGTGCCATCAGGGCCACAGATACGCAGTATTTT.

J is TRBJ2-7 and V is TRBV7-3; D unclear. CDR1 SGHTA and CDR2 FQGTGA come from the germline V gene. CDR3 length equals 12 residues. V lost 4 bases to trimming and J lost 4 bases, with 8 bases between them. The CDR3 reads CASSSGKYEQYF. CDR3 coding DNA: TGTGCCAGCAGCTCCGGTAAATACGAGCAGTACTTC.

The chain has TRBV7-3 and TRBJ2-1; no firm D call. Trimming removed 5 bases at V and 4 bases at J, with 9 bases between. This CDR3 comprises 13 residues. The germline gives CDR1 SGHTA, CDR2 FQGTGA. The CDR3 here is CASSRTLYNEQFF. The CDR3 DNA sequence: TGTGCCAGCAGCCGGACCTTATACAATGAGCAGTTCTTC. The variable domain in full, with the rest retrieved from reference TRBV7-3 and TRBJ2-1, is GAGVSQTPSNKVTEKGKYVELRCDPISGHTALYWYRQSLGQGPEFLIYFQGTGAADDSGLPNDRFFAVRPEGSVSTLKIQRTERGDSAVYLCASSRTLYNEQFFGPGTRLTVL.

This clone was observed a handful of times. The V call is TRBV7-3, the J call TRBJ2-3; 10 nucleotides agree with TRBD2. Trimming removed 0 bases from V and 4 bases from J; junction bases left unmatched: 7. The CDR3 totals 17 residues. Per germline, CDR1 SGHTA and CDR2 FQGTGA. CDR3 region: CASSLTPRTSGSDTQYF. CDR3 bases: TGTGCCAGCAGCTTAACTCCTAGGACTAGCGGTTCAGATACGCAGTATTTT.

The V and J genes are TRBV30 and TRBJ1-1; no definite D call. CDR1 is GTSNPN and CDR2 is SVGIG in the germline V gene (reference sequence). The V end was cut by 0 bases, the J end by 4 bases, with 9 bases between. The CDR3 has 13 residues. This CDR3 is CAWSVGRSTEAFF. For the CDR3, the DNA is TGTGCCTGGAGTGTTGGACGGAGCACTGAAGCTTTCTTT.

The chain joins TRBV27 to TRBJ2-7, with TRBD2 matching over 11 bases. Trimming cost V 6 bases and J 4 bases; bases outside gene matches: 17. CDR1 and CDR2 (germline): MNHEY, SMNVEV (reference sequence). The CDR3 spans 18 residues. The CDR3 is CASRRHSSPGLAAYEQYF. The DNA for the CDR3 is TGTGCCAGCAGAAGACATTCCTCACCGGGACTAGCGGCGTACGAGCAGTACTTC.

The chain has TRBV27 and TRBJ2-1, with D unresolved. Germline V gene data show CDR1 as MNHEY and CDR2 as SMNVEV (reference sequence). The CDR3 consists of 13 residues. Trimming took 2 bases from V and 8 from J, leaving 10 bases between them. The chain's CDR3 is CASSLTAPDEQFF. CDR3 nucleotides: TGTGCCAGCAGTTTAACAGCGCCGGATGAGCAGTTCTTC.

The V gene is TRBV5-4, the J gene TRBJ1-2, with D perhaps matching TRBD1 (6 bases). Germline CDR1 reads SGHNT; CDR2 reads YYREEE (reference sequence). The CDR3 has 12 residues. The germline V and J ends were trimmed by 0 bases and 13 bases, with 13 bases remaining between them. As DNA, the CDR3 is TGTGCCAGCAGCTTGGGGACAGCTATGAGCACCTTC. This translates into CASSLGTAMSTF.

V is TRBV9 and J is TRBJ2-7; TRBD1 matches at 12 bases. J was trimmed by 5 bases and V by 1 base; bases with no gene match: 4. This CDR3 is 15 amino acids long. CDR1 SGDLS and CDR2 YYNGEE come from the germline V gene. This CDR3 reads CASSVTGTGGHEQYF. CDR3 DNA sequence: TGTGCCAGCAGCGTAACAGGGACAGGGGGCCACGAGCAGTACTTC. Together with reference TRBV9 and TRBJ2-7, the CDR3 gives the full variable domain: DSGVTQTPKHLITATGQRVTLRCSPRSGDLSVYWYQQSLDQGLQFLIQYYNGEERAKGNILERFSAQQFPDLHSELNLSSLELGDSALYFCASSVTGTGGHEQYFGPGTRLTVT.

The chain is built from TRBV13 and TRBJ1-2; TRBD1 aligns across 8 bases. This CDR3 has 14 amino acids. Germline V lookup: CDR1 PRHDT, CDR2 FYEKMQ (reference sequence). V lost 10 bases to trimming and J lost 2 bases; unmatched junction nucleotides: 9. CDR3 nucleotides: TGTGCCACCGGGGCAGGGGGCTTGAACTATGGCTACACCTTC. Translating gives CATGAGGLNYGYTF.

CDR3 coding DNA: TGTGCCAGCAGCCCGAGACAGGGAAACACCATATATTTT. Translating gives CASSPRQGNTIYF. The chain uses TRBV7-2 and TRBJ1-3, with a weak D call TRBD1 (5 bases). Germline values: CDR1 SGHTA, CDR2 FQGNSA. Trimming removed 5 bases from V and 4 bases from J, with 9 bases in between. The CDR3 spans 13 residues. The entire variable domain, with the rest obtained from reference TRBV7-2 and TRBJ1-3, is as follows: GAGVSQSPSNKVTEKGKDVELRCDPISGHTALYWYRQSLGQGLEFLIYFQGNSAPDKSGLPSDRFSAERTGGSVSTLTIQRTQQEDSAVYLCASSPRQGNTIYFGEGSWLTVV.

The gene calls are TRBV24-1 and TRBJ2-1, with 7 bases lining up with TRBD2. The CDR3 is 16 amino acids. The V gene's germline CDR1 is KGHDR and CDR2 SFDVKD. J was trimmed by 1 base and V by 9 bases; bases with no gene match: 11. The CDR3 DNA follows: TGTGCCACCGGGCCCCGGGCTAGCGGTTCCTACAATGAGCAGTTCTTC. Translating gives CATGPRASGSYNEQFF.

The CDR3 region has the DNA TGTGCCAGCAGTGAACCCGGGACAACCTTTAATTCACCCCTCCACTTT. Its translation is CASSEPGTTFNSPLHF. The genes are TRBV6-1 and TRBJ1-6; possibly TRBD1 for D (6 bases). The V gene's germline CDR1 is MNHNS and CDR2 SASEGT. The V gene lost 2 bases and the J gene lost 6 bases, with 14 bases spanning the gap. The CDR3 loop spans 16 amino acids.

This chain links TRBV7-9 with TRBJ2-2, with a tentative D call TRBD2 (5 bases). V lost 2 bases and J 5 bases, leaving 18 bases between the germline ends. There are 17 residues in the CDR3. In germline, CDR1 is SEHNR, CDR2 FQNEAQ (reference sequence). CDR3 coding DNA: TGTGCCAGCAGCTTATCGCGGGCTAGGAAGGGTACCGGGGAGCTGTTTTTT. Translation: CASSLSRARKGTGELFF.